Below, 30 T cell receptor beta chains from the same sample are listed, as sequenced in a study of T cells in Graves' hyperthyroidism and ophthalmopathy. Using RNA transcripts as the source, TCR beta CDR3 regions were amplified. The TCR CDR3 was amplified in a first-round RT-PCR using the HTBI primer set. In TCRdb, the multiplex PCR reads were re-called with MiXCR into one record per CDR3 protein. Seen here are 550,000 to 700,000 distinct CDR3 sequences, approximately 14% observed once, and the top ten hold 4% to 5.5%. Material for sequencing was blood. The receptors here all came from a woman between 40 and 50 years old with Graves' ophthalmopathy.

This clonotype has at least ten counts. This chain uses TRBV19 with TRBJ1-1, with 7 bases matching TRBD1. Trimming cost V 4 bases and J 4 bases; bases outside gene matches: 15. The CDR3 sequence is 17 residues long. The germline CDR1 and CDR2 sequences are LNHDA and SQIVND (reference sequence). CDR3 residues: CASSRGQLNLLGTEAFF. Written as DNA, the CDR3 is TGTGCCAGTAGTAGGGGACAGCTTAACCTTTTGGGCACTGAAGCTTTCTTT.

V and J are TRBV20-1 and TRBJ2-7; D possibly corresponds to TRBD2 (5 bases). Trimming left V 6 bases short and J 1 base short, with 16 bases between. Germline-derived CDR1 and CDR2 are DFQATT and SNEGSKA (reference sequence). There are 14 residues in the CDR3. In DNA, the CDR3 is TGCAGTGCCATAAAGTCCGGCGGGTCCTACGAGCAGTACTTC. Translating gives CSAIKSGGSYEQYF.

The chain carries TRBV28 and TRBJ2-7, with D perhaps TRBD2 (5 bases). CDR1 is MDHEN, CDR2 SYDVKM, per germline. The CDR3 is 15 residues long. Trimming took off 3 bases at V and 6 bases at J, with 18 bases between the two ends. The CDR3 DNA is TGTGCCAGCAGTTTTTCCCCGGACTTCCTCGCCGAGCAGTACTTC. It specifies CASSFSPDFLAEQYF.

The rearrangement joins TRBV28 to TRBJ2-2, with D possibly TRBD1 on 5 matching bases. V dropped 7 bases and J dropped 0 bases, with 15 bases sitting between them. The CDR3 is 16 residues long. Germline V gene data show CDR1 as MDHEN and CDR2 as SYDVKM. CDR3 protein: CASTKTGSANTGELFF. CDR3 sequence (DNA): TGTGCCAGCACTAAAACAGGCTCCGCGAACACCGGGGAGCTGTTTTTT.

In its sample, this clonotype was seen many times. V is TRBV12-3 or TRBV12-4 and J is TRBJ1-1; a weak D match, TRBD1 (6 bases). This CDR3 contains 14 residues. Trimming removed 7 bases at V and 11 bases at J, with 23 bases between. CDR3 loop: CASIFRTGTNKAFF. CDR3 DNA sequence: TGTGCCAGCATCTTTAGAACAGGGACAAACAAGGCTTTCTTT.

The sample holds many counts of this clonotype. The J gene is TRBJ2-2, the V gene TRBV18, with a possible D match to TRBD2 (6 bases). Germline values: CDR1 KGHSH, CDR2 LQKENI. The CDR3 runs to 16 residues. V was trimmed by 0 bases and J by 6 bases, leaving 14 bases between them. The CDR3 here is CASSPPVGSTSGELFF. DNA of the CDR3: TGTGCCAGCTCACCACCGGTCGGGAGTACGTCCGGGGAGCTGTTTTTT.

This clonotype was detected ten times or more. This chain joins TRBV20-1 and TRBJ2-5; 12 nucleotides match TRBD2. Germline V CDR1 and CDR2: DFQATT, SNEGSKA (reference sequence). CDR3 length: 15 amino acids. The V segment lost 4 bases and the J segment 5 bases; nucleotides outside the gene matches: 8. CDR3 sequence: CSAIRTSGMEETQYF. The CDR3 bases are TGCAGTGCTATCAGGACTAGCGGGATGGAGGAGACCCAGTACTTC.

The sample holds a few counts of this clonotype. The chain joins TRBV14 to TRBJ2-3; 7 bases map to TRBD1. Germline CDR1 SGHDN, CDR2 FVKESK. The CDR3 runs 14 residues. J was trimmed by 4 bases and V by 1 base; bases with no gene match: 2. DNA of the CDR3: TGTGCCAGCAGCCAAGGGGGGACAGCAGATACGCAGTATTTT. Translated, it gives CASSQGGTADTQYF.

The genes are TRBV4-1 and TRBJ2-2; D is perhaps TRBD2 (6 bases). The CDR3 totals 15 residues. The V end was cut by 2 bases, the J end by 8 bases, with 15 bases between. Looked up from germline, CDR1 is MGHRA and CDR2 is YSYEKL. This CDR3 reads CASSQPGTARGELFF. CDR3 bases: TGCGCCAGCAGCCAACCCGGGACTGCCCGGGGGGAGCTGTTTTTT.

This clonotype has a count of ten or more. The rearrangement uses TRBV28 and TRBJ1-1; 7 bases line up with TRBD1. In germline, CDR1 is MDHEN, CDR2 SYDVKM. With 6 bases clipped from V and 0 bases from J, the junction kept 7 bases outside the gene matches. The CDR3 is 15 residues long. CDR3 DNA: TGTGCCAGCAGCAAGCAGGGGGAGGTGAACACTGAAGCTTTCTTT. It translates to CASSKQGEVNTEAFF.

The chain uses TRBV7-2 and TRBJ2-7, with 11 nucleotides matching TRBD2. The CDR3 totals 14 residues. Germline assignment: CDR1 SGHTA and CDR2 FQGNSA. The junction had 3 bases not matched to a gene; V was cut back by 1 base and J by 7 bases. The chain's CDR3 is CASSLDPSGREQYF. CDR3 DNA sequence: TGTGCCAGCAGCTTAGATCCTAGCGGGAGGGAGCAGTACTTC.

This clonotype has ten or more counts. V is TRBV19 and J is TRBJ2-1; TRBD2 matches at 9 bases. CDR3 length equals 15 residues. Trimming at V came to 6 bases and at J to 8 bases, leaving 11 bases not matched to a gene. Germline CDR1 LNHDA, CDR2 SQIVND (reference sequence). The CDR3 DNA follows: TGTGCCAGTAGACTGTGGCGGGAGGGTATCGATGAGCAGTTCTTC. Residues: CASRLWREGIDEQFF.

This clonotype has at least ten counts. The CDR3 DNA follows: TGTGCCTCCACGCCCGGACACTCGAACACTGAAGCTTTCTTT. This encodes CASTPGHSNTEAFF. The chain recombines TRBV19 with TRBJ1-1; TRBD1 might be the D (5 bases). CDR3 size: 14 residues. Germline V gene sequence: CDR1 LNHDA, CDR2 SQIVND (reference sequence). Trimming took off 11 bases at V and 1 base at J, with 17 bases between the two ends.

This clonotype came up many times. The chain uses TRBV6-5 and TRBJ2-7, with TRBD1 as a possible D gene (6 bases). Germline CDR1 and CDR2: MNHEY and SVGAGI. The CDR3 length is 13 residues. V gave up 8 bases and J gave up 3 bases, with 14 bases separating them. The CDR3 protein is CASGQKGNYEQYF. The CDR3 DNA reads TGTGCCAGCGGACAGAAAGGAAACTACGAGCAGTACTTC.

The sample holds a few counts of this clonotype. The chain links TRBV4-3 to TRBJ1-5; D uncertain. Germline assignment: CDR1 LGHNA and CDR2 YSLEER. The CDR3 spans 16 residues. Trimming stripped 2 bases from V and 3 bases from J, with 14 bases between. Here the CDR3 reads CASSQPRQALNQPQHF. CDR3 bases: TGCGCCAGCAGCCAACCCCGGCAAGCACTCAATCAGCCCCAGCATTTT.

This clonotype was counted between two and nine times. This chain links TRBV12-3 or TRBV12-4 with TRBJ1-3; D ambiguous. The V and J ends lost 6 bases and 0 bases respectively, with 6 bases between them. The CDR3 extends over 13 amino acids. This CDR3 reads CASRQNSGNTIYF. Here the CDR3 DNA reads TGTGCCAGCAGACAAAACTCTGGAAACACCATATATTTT.

This clonotype was detected ten times or more. The V gene is TRBV6-2 or TRBV6-3, the J gene TRBJ1-5, with 7 positions matching TRBD1. CDR3 length: 15 amino acids. V lost 6 bases and J lost 5; bases outside the gene matches: 10. Germline V gives CDR1 MNHEY, CDR2 SVGEGT. CDR3 residues: CASSLTGRGDQPQHF. The CDR3 nucleotides are TGTGCCAGCAGCTTGACAGGGCGAGGGGATCAGCCCCAGCATTTT.

V is TRBV19 and J is TRBJ1-1; D is undetermined. Per germline, CDR1 LNHDA and CDR2 SQIVND (reference sequence). The CDR3 extends over 13 amino acids. Trimming left V 5 bases short and J 9 bases short, with 16 bases between. CDR3 region: CASSASRAGKAFF. The CDR3 bases are TGTGCCAGTAGTGCCTCCCGTGCGGGGAAAGCTTTCTTT.

This clonotype was found once. The chain joins TRBV12-5 to TRBJ2-5, with 9 bases lining up with TRBD2. Germline V gives CDR1 LGHNT, CDR2 FRNRAP. V was pared by 7 bases and J by 0 bases, with 12 bases of the junction left unmatched. This CDR3 region has 17 residues. The CDR3 region is CASATRWTSEYQETQYF. The CDR3 nucleotides read TGTGCTAGTGCCACCCGCTGGACTAGCGAGTACCAAGAGACCCAGTACTTC.

The V call is TRBV7-9, the J call TRBJ1-2; no firm D call. The CDR3 consists of 14 residues. Germline V gene lookup returns CDR1 SEHNR and CDR2 FQNEAQ (reference sequence). V lost 1 base and J 3 bases, leaving 9 bases between the germline ends. Written as DNA, the CDR3 is TGTGCCAGCAGCTTAGAGTGGGTTGACTATGGCTACACCTTC. Translation gives CASSLEWVDYGYTF.

This clonotype was seen only a few times. CDR3 nucleotide sequence: TGTGCCAGCAGTCCAGCGGGAGGGTTCCGAGAGACCCAGTACTTC. Its protein is CASSPAGGFRETQYF. The rearrangement joins TRBV28 to TRBJ2-5, with 10 bases fitting TRBD2. The trim removed 5 bases at V and 4 bases at J, leaving 7 bases unmatched. Germline V CDR1 and CDR2: MDHEN, SYDVKM. The CDR3 length is 15 residues.

This clonotype appeared many times. The V gene is TRBV20-1, the J gene TRBJ1-1, with 7 positions matching TRBD1. Germline V gene data show CDR1 as DFQATT and CDR2 as SNEGSKA (reference sequence). The CDR3 loop spans 16 amino acids. Trimming cost V 1 base and J 0 bases; bases outside gene matches: 8. The chain's CDR3 is CSARGRTGLMNTEAFF. The CDR3 DNA is TGCAGTGCTAGAGGCCGGACAGGTCTTATGAACACTGAAGCTTTCTTT.

This clonotype was observed at least ten times. The chain combines TRBV29-1 with TRBJ2-5; D is ambiguous. This CDR3 spans 13 amino acids. From germline, CDR1 is SQVTM and CDR2 ANQGSEA. The V gene lost 7 bases and the J gene lost 1 base, with 13 bases spanning the gap. The DNA of the CDR3 is TGCAGCGCCGCCGGTATTGGCCAAGAGACCCAGTACTTC. Protein: CSAAGIGQETQYF.

At least ten counts were recorded for this clonotype. This sequence joins TRBV28 and TRBJ1-5; D gene ambiguous. CDR1 is MDHEN, CDR2 SYDVKM, per germline. Trimming removed 1 base from V and 0 bases from J, with 4 bases in between. The CDR3 contains 14 residues. The CDR3 nucleotides read TGTGCCAGCAGTTTATACTCTAGCAATCAGCCCCAGCATTTT. This gives the protein CASSLYSSNQPQHF.

This clonotype came up a few times. The rearrangement links TRBV10-3 to TRBJ1-1; TRBD1 might be the D (6 bases). Trimming shortened V by 10 bases and J by 0 bases, and 21 bases separated the two germline ends. The CDR3 contains 16 residues. Germline CDR1 is ENHRY and CDR2 is SYGVKD. The CDR3 is CATKGGPEAVNTEAFF. DNA for the CDR3: TGTGCCACAAAGGGGGGCCCTGAGGCTGTGAACACTGAAGCTTTCTTT.

CDR3 DNA sequence: TGTGCCAGCTCACCCCGACAGGGTATCAACATTCAGTACTTC. Translated, it gives CASSPRQGINIQYF. The J gene is TRBJ2-4, the V gene TRBV6-1; TRBD1 agrees at 7 bases. The germline V gene has CDR1 MNHNS and CDR2 SASEGT. J lost 7 bases, V lost 8 bases, and 11 bases had no gene match. The CDR3 runs to 14 residues.

This clonotype showed up many times. The rearrangement uses TRBV2 and TRBJ2-5, with TRBD2 matching over 8 bases. Germline V gene sequence: CDR1 SNHLY, CDR2 FYNNEI. Losses at the gene ends were 4 bases for V and 1 base for J; bases not matched to a gene: 5. CDR3 size: 15 residues. This CDR3 reads CASSVQREFQETQYF. The DNA for the CDR3 is TGTGCCAGCAGTGTACAGCGGGAGTTCCAAGAGACCCAGTACTTC.

Worth noting for this clonotype: Since a much larger clone is just one base distant, this may be a read error. The chain joins TRBV10-3 to TRBJ2-7; 7 bases are a match to TRBD1. The V and J ends lost 4 bases and 5 bases, in that order; junction bases with no gene match: 11. This CDR3 region has 15 residues. Germline values: CDR1 ENHRY, CDR2 SYGVKD. The chain's CDR3 is CAISVRTGPTHEQYF. CDR3 in DNA: TGTGCCATCAGTGTAAGGACAGGCCCGACCCACGAGCAGTACTTC.

This clonotype was seen repeatedly, ten times or more. The rearrangement links TRBV6-5 to TRBJ2-5; D remains unclear. From germline, CDR1 is MNHEY and CDR2 SVGAGI. The CDR3 runs 15 residues. Trimming removed 5 bases at V and 3 bases at J, with 16 bases between. The CDR3 nucleotides read TGTGCCAGCAGTACGCACCGGGCCCAAAAAGAGACCCAGTACTTC. Its translation is CASSTHRAQKETQYF.

In its sample, this clonotype was seen many times. This rearrangement joins TRBV25-1 to TRBJ1-2; no reliable D call. Germline V gene sequence: CDR1 MGHDK, CDR2 SYGVNS. V was clipped by 5 bases and J by 10 bases, with 11 bases between them. The CDR3 consists of 11 residues. The CDR3 sequence is CASSQQSDYTF. In nucleotides, the CDR3 is TGTGCCAGCAGTCAACAGTCGGACTACACCTTC.